This TCR beta chain was observed in a study of T cells in localized non-small cell lung cancer. Study-wide results and caveats: Sequencing was limited to one tumor region, leaving the possibility of heterogeneity open. Longer survival (overall) was linked to higher T cell density in blood. Uninvolved adjacent lung had more T cell clonality than any other tissue, topping tumor. There were a median roughly 62 of the top 100 tumor clones appearing in adjacent lung.

TCRdb's copy holds only in-frame clones and misses some; the assay was immunoSEQ multiplex PCR. The table lists roughly 13,000 clones, roughly 90% of them singletons. Turning to this clone: The antigen remains undetermined.

Looked up from germline, CDR1 is SGHRS and CDR2 is YFSETQ. Trimming at V came to 1 base and at J to 3 bases, leaving 1 base not matched to a gene. The length of the CDR3 is 14 residues. The sequences come from peripheral blood mononuclear cells, collected before any cancer treatment. The chain employs TRBV5-1 and TRBJ2-7; TRBD2 matches 10 bases. This receptor was taken from a man between 35 and 75 years old with stage III lung adenocarcinoma. Here the CDR3 reads CASSLTSGNYEQYF. CDR3 DNA sequence: TGCGCCAGCAGCTTGACTAGCGGGAACTACGAGCAGTACTTC.